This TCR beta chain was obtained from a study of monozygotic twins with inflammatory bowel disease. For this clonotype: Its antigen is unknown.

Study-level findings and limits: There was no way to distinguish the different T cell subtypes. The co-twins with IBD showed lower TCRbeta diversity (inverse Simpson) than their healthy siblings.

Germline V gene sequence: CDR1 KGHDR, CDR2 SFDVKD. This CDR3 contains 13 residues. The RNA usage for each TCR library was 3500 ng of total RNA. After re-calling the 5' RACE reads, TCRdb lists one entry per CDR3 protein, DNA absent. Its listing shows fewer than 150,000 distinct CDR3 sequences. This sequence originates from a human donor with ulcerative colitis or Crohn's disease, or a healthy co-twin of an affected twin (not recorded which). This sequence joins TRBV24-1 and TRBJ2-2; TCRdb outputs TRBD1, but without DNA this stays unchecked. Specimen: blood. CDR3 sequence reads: CATGDRVVGELFF.